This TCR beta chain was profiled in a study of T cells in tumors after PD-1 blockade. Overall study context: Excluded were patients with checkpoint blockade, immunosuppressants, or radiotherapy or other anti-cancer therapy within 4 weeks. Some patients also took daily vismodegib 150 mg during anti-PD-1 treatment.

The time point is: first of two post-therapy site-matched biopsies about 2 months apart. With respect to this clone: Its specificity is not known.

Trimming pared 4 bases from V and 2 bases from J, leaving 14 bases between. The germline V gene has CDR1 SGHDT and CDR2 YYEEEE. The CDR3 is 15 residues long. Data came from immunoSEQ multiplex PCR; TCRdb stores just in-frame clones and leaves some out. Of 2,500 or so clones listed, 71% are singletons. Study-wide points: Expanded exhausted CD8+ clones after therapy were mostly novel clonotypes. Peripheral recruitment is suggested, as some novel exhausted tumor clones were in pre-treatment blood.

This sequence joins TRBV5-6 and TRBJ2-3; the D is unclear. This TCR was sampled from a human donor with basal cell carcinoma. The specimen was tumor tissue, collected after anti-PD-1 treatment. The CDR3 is CASSQGLGITDTQYF. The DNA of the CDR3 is TGTGCCAGCAGCCAAGGATTGGGTATCACAGATACGCAGTATTTT.